The 27 T cell receptor beta chains below all came from one sample that was sequenced in a study of shared clonotypes between healthy human individuals. Repertoires were generated with immunoSEQ multiplex PCR, while TCRdb's copy carries only in-frame clones and drops some. The repertoire consists of over 2 million clones, with around 92% occurring once and the leading ten covering roughly 0.34%. The sample comprised naive CD4+ T cells from PBMCs. The sample's subset: CD45RA+ positively selected. These receptors were obtained from a man between 18 and 35 years old in good health. Some clones in this sample may be carry-over from other donors' samples.

The rearrangement uses TRBV18 and TRBJ2-4; D is perhaps TRBD2 (5 bases). The V gene's germline CDR1 is KGHSH and CDR2 LQKENI. The CDR3 sequence is 15 residues long. V was pared by 3 bases and J by 7 bases, with 16 bases between. The DNA of the CDR3 is TGTGCCAGCTCACCGTGGACTGGCGCCGAGAACATTCAGTACTTC. Its protein is CASSPWTGAENIQYF.

The chain carries TRBV28 and TRBJ2-2; 11 bases are a match to TRBD2. The CDR3 is 18 residues long. Looked up from germline, CDR1 is MDHEN and CDR2 is SYDVKM. J was trimmed by 1 base and V by 4 bases; bases with no gene match: 8. The CDR3 sequence: CASSSSGSGRGNTGELFF. CDR3 sequence (DNA): TGTGCCAGCAGTTCATCGGGTAGCGGGAGGGGGAACACCGGGGAGCTGTTTTTT. Full variable domain (outside the CDR3, taken from reference TRBV28 and TRBJ2-2): DVKVTQSSRYLVKRTGEKVFLECVQDMDHENMFWYRQDPGLGLRLIYFSYDVKMKEKGDIPEGYSVSREKKERFSLILESASTNQTSMYLCASSSSGSGRGNTGELFFGEGSRLTVL.

V gene TRBV28 combines with J gene TRBJ1-2; TRBD1 agrees at 8 bases. The CDR3 is made up of 13 amino acids. Looked up from germline, CDR1 is MDHEN and CDR2 is SYDVKM. V lost 4 bases and J lost 8; bases outside the gene matches: 6. CDR3 protein: CASSSGQVMGYTF. For the CDR3, the DNA is TGTGCCAGCAGTTCGGGACAGGTCATGGGCTACACCTTC.

This clone occurred once. Compared with germline, one end of the junction differs, possibly owing to a read error. The chain couples TRBV7-2 to TRBJ2-3; 14 nucleotides match TRBD2. Germline V CDR1 and CDR2: SGHTA, FQGNSA. The CDR3 spans 14 residues. DNA of the CDR3: TGTGCCAGCAACCCAAATAGACTAGCGGGAGGGCCGTCATTT. Translating gives CASNPNRLAGGPSF.

This clone was counted only a few times. The chain recombines TRBV5-4 with TRBJ1-1; perhaps TRBD1 as D (5 bases). CDR3 length equals 12 residues. Germline values: CDR1 SGHNT, CDR2 YYREEE (reference sequence). The germline V and J ends were trimmed by 3 bases and 4 bases, with 7 bases remaining between them. DNA for the CDR3: TGTGCCAGCAGCTCTGACAGCACTGAAGCTTTCTTT. The encoded protein is CASSSDSTEAFF.

As DNA, the CDR3 is TGTGCCAGCAGTACCGGGACAGGGGGCTATGTCTATGGCTACACCTTC. Translation: CASSTGTGGYVYGYTF. This chain links TRBV28 with TRBJ1-2, with 12 positions matching TRBD1. Losses at the gene ends were 5 bases for V and 4 bases for J; bases not matched to a gene: 8. CDR3 length: 16 residues. Per germline, CDR1 MDHEN and CDR2 SYDVKM.

V gene TRBV6-5 combines with J gene TRBJ2-1; D gene unclear. V was cut by 6 bases and J by 8 bases, with 17 bases left in between. Germline V gene lookup returns CDR1 MNHEY and CDR2 SVGAGI. This CDR3 region has 14 residues. CDR3 region: CASRTPLVYHEQFF. The CDR3 DNA follows: TGTGCCAGCAGAACCCCGTTAGTGTACCATGAGCAGTTCTTC.

This rearrangement joins TRBV2 to TRBJ2-1; 7 nucleotides align to TRBD1. The CDR3 is 13 residues long. The V gene end was trimmed by 8 bases and the J gene end by 5 bases; junction bases not matched to a gene: 6. The V gene's germline CDR1 is SNHLY and CDR2 FYNNEI. The CDR3 DNA follows: TGTGCCAGCCAGACCGGGACAGACAATGAGCAGTTCTTC. Translated, it gives CASQTGTDNEQFF.

Concerning this clone: Other DNA sequences within the sample encode an identical CDR3. The chain carries TRBV15 and TRBJ2-3; D not certain. The CDR3 spans 11 residues. The V and J ends lost 3 bases and 6 bases respectively, with 4 bases between them. Per germline, CDR1 LNHNV and CDR2 YYDKDF (reference sequence). CDR3 residues: CATSRSDTQYF. The CDR3 DNA reads TGTGCCACCAGCAGGTCGGATACGCAGTATTTT.

The genes are TRBV30 and TRBJ1-1; D call uncertain. CDR3 length: 13 residues. Germline V gives CDR1 GTSNPN, CDR2 SVGIG (reference sequence). The CDR3 nucleotides are TGTGCTACTCTTCCGCCAGGTAGGACTGAAGCTTTCTTT. The encoded protein is CATLPPGRTEAFF.

CDR3 region: CASSSLAEGGNIQYF. Written as DNA, the CDR3 is TGTGCCAGCAGCTCTCTGGCGGAAGGAGGAAACATTCAGTACTTC. The chain links TRBV7-3 to TRBJ2-4, with D possibly TRBD2 on 5 matching bases. Trimming stripped 4 bases from V and 6 bases from J, with 16 bases between. CDR1 and CDR2 from the germline V gene are SGHTA and FQGTGA. The CDR3 consists of 15 residues.

The V gene is TRBV5-1, the J gene TRBJ2-2; D may be TRBD2 (7 bases). Trimming shortened V by 0 bases and J by 6 bases, and 12 bases separated the two germline ends. The CDR3 spans 15 residues. Germline-derived CDR1 and CDR2 are SGHRS and YFSETQ. The CDR3 DNA sequence: TGCGCCAGCAGCTTGGACGAGGGGGGGGCCGGGGAGCTGTTTTTT. As protein: CASSLDEGGAGELFF.

The J gene is TRBJ2-3, the V gene TRBV7-9; 10 bases are shared with TRBD2. The CDR3 sequence is 16 residues long. V was pared by 5 bases and J by 3 bases, with 8 bases of the junction left unmatched. Germline CDR1 reads SEHNR; CDR2 reads FQNEAQ (reference sequence). CDR3 amino acids: CASSPLAGGLTDTQYF. CDR3 DNA: TGTGCCAGCAGCCCCTTAGCGGGAGGATTAACAGATACGCAGTATTTT.

The V gene is TRBV30, the J gene TRBJ2-1; 12 nucleotides match TRBD2. The CDR3 contains 17 residues. V gave up 3 bases and J gave up 4 bases; unmatched junction bases: 10. CDR1 GTSNPN and CDR2 SVGIG come from the germline V gene (reference sequence). The chain's CDR3 is CAWRRLAGEGRYNEQFF. Written as DNA, the CDR3 is TGTGCCTGGAGAAGACTAGCGGGAGAAGGTCGGTACAATGAGCAGTTCTTC. The variable domain in full, completed from reference TRBV30 and TRBJ2-1, reads SQTIHQWPATLVQPVGSPLSLECTVEGTSNPNLYWYRQAAGRGLQLLFYSVGIGQISSEVPQNLSASRPQDRQFILSSKKLLLSDSGFYLCAWRRLAGEGRYNEQFFGPGTRLTVL.

The chain combines TRBV18 with TRBJ1-3; D not resolved. The CDR3 has 16 amino acids. The ends were cut back, 4 bases at V and 0 bases at J, with 13 bases in the middle. The germline V gene has CDR1 KGHSH and CDR2 LQKENI. The CDR3 nucleotides read TGTGCCAGCTCACTCGGGCAGTTGGACTCTGGAAACACCATATATTTT. Its protein is CASSLGQLDSGNTIYF.

The chain couples TRBV7-9 to TRBJ2-7; D might be TRBD2 (6 bases). Germline V lookup: CDR1 SEHNR, CDR2 FQNEAQ (reference sequence). The CDR3 spans 16 residues. With 5 bases removed from V and 2 bases from J, the gap between germline ends came to 19 bases. In nucleotides, the CDR3 is TGTGCCAGCAGCCAGCTGGGAGTAGCGGCCACCTACGAGCAGTACTTC. Amino acids: CASSQLGVAATYEQYF. The full variable domain, in which reference TRBV7-9 and TRBJ2-7 provide the parts outside the CDR3, is DTGVSQNPRHKITKRGQNVTFRCDPISEHNRLYWYRQTLGQGPEFLTYFQNEAQLEKSRLLSDRFSAERPKGSFSTLEIQRTEQGDSAMYLCASSQLGVAATYEQYFGPGTRLTVT.

The chain links TRBV11-3 to TRBJ1-5; 11 bases line up with TRBD1. V dropped 5 bases and J dropped 0; count of bases not matched to a gene: 6. The germline CDR1 and CDR2 sequences are SGHNT and YENEEA. This CDR3 contains 17 residues. CDR3 amino acids: CASSEGQGVVSNQPQHF. The CDR3 DNA sequence: TGTGCCAGCAGCGAGGGACAGGGGGTCGTTAGCAATCAGCCCCAGCATTTT. The full variable domain, completed using reference TRBV11-3 and TRBJ1-5, is EAGVVQSPRYKIIEKKQPVAFWCNPISGHNTLYWYLQNLGQGPELLIRYENEEAVDDSQLPKDRFSAERLKGVDSTLKIQPAELGDSAVYLCASSEGQGVVSNQPQHFGDGTRLSIL.

This clone was observed a few times. V usage is TRBV9 and J usage is TRBJ1-1, with D possibly being TRBD1 (6 bases). Germline CDR1 is SGDLS and CDR2 is YYNGEE. The CDR3 consists of 15 residues. Trimming removed 4 bases from V and 2 bases from J, with 15 bases in between. CDR3 DNA sequence: TGTGCCAGCAGCCTTAGCGGACAGCCCAACACTGAAGCTTTCTTT. This translates into CASSLSGQPNTEAFF.

A note on this clone: This same CDR3 is encoded by further DNA sequences in the sample. The genes are TRBV2 and TRBJ2-2; the D gene is possibly TRBD2 (6 bases). V was clipped by 6 bases and J by 6 bases, with 8 bases between them. Germline lookup yields CDR1 SNHLY and CDR2 FYNNEI. The length of the CDR3 is 12 residues. The CDR3: CASRLAPGELFF. Here the CDR3 DNA reads TGTGCCAGCAGACTAGCCCCCGGGGAGCTGTTTTTT.

The rearrangement joins TRBV19 to TRBJ2-3, with 7 bases lining up with TRBD2. The germline V gene has CDR1 LNHDA and CDR2 SQIVND (reference sequence). The CDR3 totals 15 residues. J lost 0 bases, V lost 7 bases, and 7 bases had no gene match. The CDR3 region is CASTPDGRSTDTQYF. The DNA for the CDR3 is TGTGCCAGTACCCCCGACGGGAGGAGCACAGATACGCAGTATTTT.

The chain uses TRBV6-5 and TRBJ2-7; D might be TRBD1 or TRBD2, each matching 5 bases. V was clipped by 2 bases and J by 1 base, with 12 bases between them. This CDR3 is 15 amino acids long. Germline assignment: CDR1 MNHEY and CDR2 SVGAGI. The DNA of the CDR3 is TGTGCCAGCAGTTACGTCCGGGACGGATCCTACGAGCAGTACTTC. As protein: CASSYVRDGSYEQYF.

A note on this clone: Additional DNA sequences in this sample encode the identical CDR3. The chain has TRBV7-6 and TRBJ2-5; no clear D. The germline V gene has CDR1 SGHVS and CDR2 FNYEAQ. V shed 1 base and J shed 2 bases, with 2 bases lying between them. This CDR3 has 12 residues. CDR3 DNA sequence: TGTGCCAGCAGCTTAGATCAAGAGACCCAGTACTTC. It yields the protein CASSLDQETQYF.

The J gene is TRBJ2-1, the V gene TRBV9, with D possibly being TRBD2 (6 bases). V was pared by 2 bases and J by 3 bases, with 9 bases between. Germline V gene data show CDR1 as SGDLS and CDR2 as YYNGEE. This CDR3 spans 14 amino acids. The CDR3 loop is CASSVGTYYNEQFF. CDR3 sequence (DNA): TGTGCCAGCAGCGTTGGGACTTACTACAATGAGCAGTTCTTC.

The chain has TRBV28 and TRBJ2-7; no clear D. Per germline, CDR1 MDHEN and CDR2 SYDVKM. The germline V and J ends were trimmed by 3 bases and 3 bases, with 15 bases remaining between them. The CDR3 runs to 15 residues. In nucleotides, the CDR3 is TGTGCCAGCAGTTTTACCCGAGACGGAAACTACGAGCAGTACTTC. This translates into CASSFTRDGNYEQYF.

The chain has TRBV5-1 and TRBJ2-5; the match to TRBD1 covers 7 bases. Germline V gene sequence: CDR1 SGHRS, CDR2 YFSETQ. Trimming at V came to 3 bases and at J to 3 bases, leaving 5 bases not matched to a gene. There are 14 residues in the CDR3. The CDR3 sequence is CASSSGQPEETQYF. In nucleotides, the CDR3 is TGCGCCAGCAGCTCGGGACAGCCGGAAGAGACCCAGTACTTC.

The rearrangement uses TRBV28 and TRBJ2-7; 9 bases are a match to TRBD1. This CDR3 is 14 amino acids long. Per germline, CDR1 MDHEN and CDR2 SYDVKM. After removal of 5 bases from V and 3 bases from J, the junction contained 5 bases not matched to a gene. In DNA, the CDR3 is TGTGCCAGCAGTGTTCCGGGACAGGGCTACGAGCAGTACTTC. This gives the protein CASSVPGQGYEQYF.

The gene calls are TRBV2 and TRBJ1-2; D ambiguous. The germline V and J ends were trimmed by 4 bases and 2 bases, with 8 bases remaining between them. This CDR3 contains 13 residues. In germline, CDR1 is SNHLY, CDR2 FYNNEI. The chain's CDR3 is CASSVVQNYGYTF. The CDR3, as DNA: TGTGCCAGCAGTGTTGTACAGAACTATGGCTACACCTTC.